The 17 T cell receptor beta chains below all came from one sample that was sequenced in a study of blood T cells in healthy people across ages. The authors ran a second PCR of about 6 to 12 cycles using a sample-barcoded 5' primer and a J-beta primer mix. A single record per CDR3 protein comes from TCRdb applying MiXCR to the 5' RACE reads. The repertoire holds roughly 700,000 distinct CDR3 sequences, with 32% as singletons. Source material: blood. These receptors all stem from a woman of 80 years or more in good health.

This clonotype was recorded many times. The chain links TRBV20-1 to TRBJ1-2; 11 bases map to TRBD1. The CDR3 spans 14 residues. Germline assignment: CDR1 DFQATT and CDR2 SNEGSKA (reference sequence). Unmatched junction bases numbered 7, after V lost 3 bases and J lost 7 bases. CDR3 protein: CSARTGQGAGGYTF. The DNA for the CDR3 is TGCAGTGCTAGGACCGGACAGGGGGCAGGTGGCTACACCTTC.

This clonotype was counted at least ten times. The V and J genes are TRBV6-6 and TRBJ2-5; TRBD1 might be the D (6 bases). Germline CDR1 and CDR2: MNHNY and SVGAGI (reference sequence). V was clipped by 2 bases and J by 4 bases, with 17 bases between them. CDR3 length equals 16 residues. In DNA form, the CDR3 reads TGTGCCAGCAGTTACCGGATCGTGGGGGCTCGAGAGACCCAGTACTTC. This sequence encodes CASSYRIVGARETQYF.

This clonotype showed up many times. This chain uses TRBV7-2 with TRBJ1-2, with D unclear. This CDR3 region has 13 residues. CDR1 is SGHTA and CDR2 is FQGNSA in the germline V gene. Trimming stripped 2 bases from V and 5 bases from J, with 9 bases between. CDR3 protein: CASSLNQRYGYTF. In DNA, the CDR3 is TGTGCCAGCAGCTTAAATCAGCGGTATGGCTACACCTTC.

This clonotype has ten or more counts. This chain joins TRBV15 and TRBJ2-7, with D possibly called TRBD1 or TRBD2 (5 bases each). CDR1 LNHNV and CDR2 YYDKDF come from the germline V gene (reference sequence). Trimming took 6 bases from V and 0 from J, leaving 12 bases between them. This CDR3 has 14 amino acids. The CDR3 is CATSMGVSSYEQYF. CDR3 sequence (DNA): TGTGCCACCAGTATGGGGGTCAGCTCCTACGAGCAGTACTTC.

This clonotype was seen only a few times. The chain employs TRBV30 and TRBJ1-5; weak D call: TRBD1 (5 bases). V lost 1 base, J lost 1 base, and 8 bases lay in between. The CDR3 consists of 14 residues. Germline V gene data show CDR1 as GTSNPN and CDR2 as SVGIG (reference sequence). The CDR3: CAWSEGSSNQPQHF. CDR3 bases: TGTGCCTGGAGTGAGGGGTCGAGCAATCAGCCCCAGCATTTT.

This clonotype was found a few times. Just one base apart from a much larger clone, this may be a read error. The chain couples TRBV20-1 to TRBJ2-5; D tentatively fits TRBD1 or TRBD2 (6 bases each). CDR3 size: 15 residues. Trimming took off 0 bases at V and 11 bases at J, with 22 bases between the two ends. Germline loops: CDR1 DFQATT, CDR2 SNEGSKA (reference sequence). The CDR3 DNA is TGCAGTGCTAGAGATCTTGGGGGGCTCTACAATGAGCAGTACTTC. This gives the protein CSARDLGGLYNEQYF.

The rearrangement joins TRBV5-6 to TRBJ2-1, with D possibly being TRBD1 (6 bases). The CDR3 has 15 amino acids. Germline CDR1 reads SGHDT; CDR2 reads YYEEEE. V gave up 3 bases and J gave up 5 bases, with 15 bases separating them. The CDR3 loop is CASSSAGETHNEQFF. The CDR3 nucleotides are TGTGCCAGCAGCTCTGCAGGGGAAACCCACAATGAGCAGTTCTTC.

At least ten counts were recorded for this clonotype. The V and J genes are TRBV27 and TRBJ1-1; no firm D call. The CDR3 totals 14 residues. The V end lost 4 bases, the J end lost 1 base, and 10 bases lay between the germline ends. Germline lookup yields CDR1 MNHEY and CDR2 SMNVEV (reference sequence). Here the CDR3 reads CASSSRARNTEAFF. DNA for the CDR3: TGTGCCAGCAGTTCCCGGGCGCGGAACACTGAAGCTTTCTTT.

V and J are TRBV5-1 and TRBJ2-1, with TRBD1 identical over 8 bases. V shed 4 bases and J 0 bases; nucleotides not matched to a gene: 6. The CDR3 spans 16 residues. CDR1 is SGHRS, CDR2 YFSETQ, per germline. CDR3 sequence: CASSIQGDHSYNEQFF. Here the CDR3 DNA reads TGCGCCAGCAGCATACAGGGGGACCACTCCTACAATGAGCAGTTCTTC.

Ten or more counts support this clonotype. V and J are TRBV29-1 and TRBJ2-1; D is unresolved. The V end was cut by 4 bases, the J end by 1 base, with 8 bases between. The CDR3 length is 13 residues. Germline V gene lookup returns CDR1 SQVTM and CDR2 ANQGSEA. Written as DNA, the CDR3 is TGCAGCGTTGCAAGCTCGTCCTACAATGAGCAGTTCTTC. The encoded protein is CSVASSSYNEQFF.

The CDR3 nucleotides read TGCAGTGCCTCGTGGGCATGGGGCTACACCTTC. Protein: CSASWAWGYTF. This chain uses TRBV20-1 with TRBJ1-2; no definite D call. The germline gives CDR1 DFQATT, CDR2 SNEGSKA (reference sequence). The CDR3 sequence is 11 residues long. The V end lost 6 bases, the J end lost 8 bases, and 13 bases lay between the germline ends.

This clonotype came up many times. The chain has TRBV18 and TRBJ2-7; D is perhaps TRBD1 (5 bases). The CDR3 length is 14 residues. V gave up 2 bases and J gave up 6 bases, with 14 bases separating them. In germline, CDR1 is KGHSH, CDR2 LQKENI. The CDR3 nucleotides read TGTGCCAGCTCACCATCGCTTGGGGCCGGCGAGCAGTACTTC. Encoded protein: CASSPSLGAGEQYF. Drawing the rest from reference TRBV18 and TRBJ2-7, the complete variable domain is NAGVMQNPRHLVRRRGQEARLRCSPMKGHSHVYWYRQLPEEGLKFMVYLQKENIIDESGMPKERFSAEFPKEGPSILRIQQVVRGDSAAYFCASSPSLGAGEQYFGPGTRLTVT.

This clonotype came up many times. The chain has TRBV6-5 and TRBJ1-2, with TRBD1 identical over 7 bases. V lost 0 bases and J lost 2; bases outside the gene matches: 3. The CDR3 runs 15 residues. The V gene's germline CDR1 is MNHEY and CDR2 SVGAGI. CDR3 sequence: CASSYSVDRNYGYTF. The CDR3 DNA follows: TGTGCCAGCAGTTACTCGGTGGACAGGAACTATGGCTACACCTTC.

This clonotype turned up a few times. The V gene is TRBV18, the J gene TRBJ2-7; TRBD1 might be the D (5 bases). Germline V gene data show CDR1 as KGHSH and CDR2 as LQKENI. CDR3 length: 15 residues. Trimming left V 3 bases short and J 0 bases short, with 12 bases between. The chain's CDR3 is CASSPSQGSSYEQYF. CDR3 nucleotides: TGTGCCAGCTCACCGTCCCAGGGAAGCTCCTACGAGCAGTACTTC.

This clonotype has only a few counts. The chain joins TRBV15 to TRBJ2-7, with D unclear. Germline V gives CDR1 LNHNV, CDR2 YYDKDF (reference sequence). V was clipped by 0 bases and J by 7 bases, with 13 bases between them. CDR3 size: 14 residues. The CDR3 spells CATSRDGKGHEQYF. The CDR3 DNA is TGTGCCACCAGCAGAGATGGGAAGGGCCATGAGCAGTACTTC.

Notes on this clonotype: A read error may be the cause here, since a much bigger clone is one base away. The DNA of the CDR3 is TGCAGTGCGGCTCACGGACACGGGTTGTACTTC. Its translation: CSAAHGHGLYF. This rearrangement joins TRBV20-1 to TRBJ2-5; tentative D call: TRBD1 (5 bases). The CDR3 spans 11 residues. V shed 6 bases and J shed 13 bases, with 18 bases lying between them. Looked up from germline, CDR1 is DFQATT and CDR2 is SNEGSKA (reference sequence).

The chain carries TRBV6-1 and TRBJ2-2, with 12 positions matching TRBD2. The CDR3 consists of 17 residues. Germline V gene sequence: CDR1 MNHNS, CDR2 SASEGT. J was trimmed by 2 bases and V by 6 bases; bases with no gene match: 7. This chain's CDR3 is CASSATSGGSNTGELFF. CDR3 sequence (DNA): TGTGCCAGCAGCGCGACTAGCGGGGGATCTAACACCGGGGAGCTGTTTTTT.